The 25 T cell receptor beta chains presented below share a single source sample, sequenced in a study of T cells in Graves' hyperthyroidism and ophthalmopathy. From RNA transcripts, TCR beta CDR3 regions were amplified. A set of HTBI primers served as the primers for a first-round RT-PCR of the TCR CDR3. TCRdb itself ran the multiplex PCR reads through MiXCR, one entry per CDR3 protein. The sample lists hundreds of thousands of distinct CDR3 sequences; about a third were seen once. The sequenced sample was blood. The receptors were gathered from a woman aged 35 to 49 with Graves' hyperthyroidism.

A word on this clonotype: A much larger clone lies one base from this, so it may be a read error. The J gene is TRBJ1-1, the V gene TRBV7-2, with D maybe TRBD1 (5 bases). This CDR3 is built from 14 residues. Germline assignment: CDR1 SGHTA and CDR2 FQGNSA. The CDR3 nucleotides are TGTGTCAGCAGCTCGGGGGTATATAACACTGAAGCTTTCTTT. Its protein product is CVSSSGVYNTEAFF.

This clonotype has only a few counts. The rearrangement links TRBV5-1 to TRBJ1-6, with D unclear. The CDR3 has 14 amino acids. Germline CDR1 is SGHRS and CDR2 is YFSETQ. The ends were cut back, 0 bases at V and 6 bases at J, with 7 bases in the middle. The CDR3 DNA sequence: TGCGCCAGCAGCTTGGACACGTTTAATTCACCCCTCCACTTT. Protein sequence: CASSLDTFNSPLHF. The full variable domain, completed using reference TRBV5-1 and TRBJ1-6, is KAGVTQTPRYLIKTRGQQVTLSCSPISGHRSVSWYQQTPGQGLQFLFEYFSETQRNKGNFPGRFSGRQFSNSRSEMNVSTLELGDSALYLCASSLDTFNSPLHFGNGTRLTVT.

This clonotype came up once. Possible read error: a much larger clone is one base away. No DNA is shown, since the ends of the CDR3 on it are uncertain; the CDR3 is the one TCRdb lists. V is TRBV2 and J is TRBJ2-5. From its first to its last residue, the CDR3 has 14 amino acids. Germline lookup yields CDR1 SNHLY and CDR2 FYNNEI. The CDR3 sequence: CASVGLGSQETRYF.

Comments on this clonotype: A read error may explain this, as a much larger clone is one base away. The V and J genes are TRBV10-3 and TRBJ2-2; tentatively, D is TRBD2 (5 bases). The V gene's germline CDR1 is ENHRY and CDR2 SYGVKD. The length of the CDR3 is 15 residues. CDR3 sequence (DNA): TGTGCCAGCAGTTACTCGCGGGCTTACGCCGGGGAGCTGTTTTTT. Translation: CASSYSRAYAGELFF.

To note about this clonotype: One junction end does not reproduce the germline sequence, and a read error may be involved. The chain carries TRBV7-2 and TRBJ2-5; 11 positions match TRBD1. CDR1 and CDR2 (germline): SGHTA, FQGNSA. CDR3 length: 15 residues. CDR3 loop: CASSSTGTGGEAQYF. The CDR3 DNA sequence: TGTGCCAGCAGCTCTACCGGGACAGGGGGAGAGGCCCAGTACTTC.

The V and J genes are TRBV19 and TRBJ2-7; 11 bases agree with TRBD1. The CDR3 runs to 15 residues. V was clipped by 7 bases and J by 2 bases; unmatched bases: 7. Germline loops: CDR1 LNHDA, CDR2 SQIVND (reference sequence). CDR3 DNA: TGTGCCAGTACCCGGCGGACAGGGGGCCCCTACGAGCAGTACTTC. This gives the protein CASTRRTGGPYEQYF.

This clonotype was detected ten times or more. The chain combines TRBV6-2 or TRBV6-3 with TRBJ1-2; 9 bases line up with TRBD1. The germline CDR1 and CDR2 sequences are MNHEY and SVGEGT. This CDR3 has 15 amino acids. V shed 7 bases and J 3 bases; nucleotides not matched to a gene: 9. CDR3 DNA sequence: TGTGCCAGCACCGATCCGGGACAGGGAGACTATGGCTACACCTTC. Amino acid sequence: CASTDPGQGDYGYTF.

The CDR3 DNA sequence: TGTGCCAGCAGCTTGGACGGGGGCGAGTCTAATGAAAAACTGTTTTTT. As protein: CASSLDGGESNEKLFF. The chain recombines TRBV5-5 with TRBJ1-4; maybe TRBD1 (6 bases). This CDR3 spans 16 amino acids. Trimming took 0 bases from V and 3 from J, leaving 12 bases between them. Germline CDR1 and CDR2: SGHKS and YYEKEE (reference sequence).

In its sample, this clonotype was seen a few times. A much more abundant neighbour one base away suggests this may be a read error. This chain links TRBV10-3 with TRBJ1-2; D uncertain. Germline CDR1 and CDR2: ENHRY and SYGVKD. The CDR3 contains 12 residues. Trimming took 11 bases from V and 4 from J, leaving 14 bases between them. The CDR3 loop is CAARSDLYGYTF. The CDR3 DNA is TGTGCCGCCCGAAGCGACCTCTATGGCTACACCTTC.

This clonotype was picked up many times. V gene TRBV7-9 combines with J gene TRBJ2-6, with a tentative D call TRBD1 (5 bases). The CDR3 has 17 amino acids. V lost 1 base and J lost 1, with 11 bases in between. Germline lookup yields CDR1 SEHNR and CDR2 FQNEAQ (reference sequence). CDR3 in amino acids: CASSLGSQGSGANVLTF. In nucleotides, the CDR3 is TGTGCCAGCAGCTTAGGTAGCCAGGGTTCTGGGGCCAACGTCCTGACTTTC.

This CDR3 reads CASSYLTHGTGVAGANVLTF. In nucleotides, the CDR3 is TGTGCCAGCAGTTACCTAACCCACGGGACAGGGGTCGCCGGGGCCAACGTCCTGACTTTC. The chain uses TRBV12-3 or TRBV12-4 and TRBJ2-6; TRBD1 agrees at 10 bases. V lost 4 bases and J lost 4; bases outside the gene matches: 16. CDR3 length: 20 amino acids.

This clonotype has just a few counts. This sequence joins TRBV2 and TRBJ1-2; no firm D call. Germline V CDR1 and CDR2: SNHLY, FYNNEI. The CDR3 consists of 13 residues. The V end was cut by 7 bases, the J end by 11 bases, with 20 bases between. CDR3 region: CASISQTPAWYTF. Written as DNA, the CDR3 is TGTGCCAGCATTAGTCAGACCCCCGCTTGGTACACCTTC.

This clonotype was observed many times. The rearrangement joins TRBV20-1 to TRBJ2-5; D not certain. Germline CDR1 DFQATT, CDR2 SNEGSKA (reference sequence). V gave up 4 bases and J gave up 5 bases, with 8 bases separating them. The CDR3 totals 11 residues. CDR3 nucleotide sequence: TGCAGTGCTACCTTGGGCGAGACCCAGTACTTC. This sequence encodes CSATLGETQYF.

The chain employs TRBV5-8 and TRBJ1-2; D may be TRBD1 (5 bases). Germline loops: CDR1 SGHTS, CDR2 YDEGEE. This CDR3 spans 14 amino acids. Trimming pared 4 bases from V and 6 bases from J, leaving 16 bases between. CDR3 residues: CASSRGTGFDGYTF. CDR3 nucleotides: TGTGCCAGCAGCCGGGGGACTGGGTTTGATGGCTACACCTTC.

This clonotype has just a few counts. V is TRBV5-1 and J is TRBJ1-6; D is unresolved. Germline assignment: CDR1 SGHRS and CDR2 YFSETQ. The CDR3 consists of 14 residues. Deletions cut 6 bases from V and 5 bases from J, with 12 bases between. The CDR3 DNA reads TGCGCCAGCAAGGAACAGCAGAATAATTCACCCCTCCACTTT. It encodes CASKEQQNNSPLHF.

V gene TRBV6-1 combines with J gene TRBJ2-2, with D perhaps being TRBD1 or TRBD2 (5 bases each). The V end was cut by 7 bases, the J end by 1 base, with 13 bases between. This CDR3 region has 15 residues. Germline V gene lookup returns CDR1 MNHNS and CDR2 SASEGT. The CDR3 loop is CASTTWGKNTGELFF. The CDR3 DNA follows: TGTGCCAGCACCACATGGGGGAAGAACACCGGGGAGCTGTTTTTT.

The chain joins TRBV7-6 to TRBJ2-5; 10 bases agree with TRBD1. The CDR3 length is 17 residues. Germline V gene lookup returns CDR1 SGHVS and CDR2 FNYEAQ. V shed 5 bases and J 3 bases; nucleotides not matched to a gene: 12. The CDR3: CASSTLNRDRGKETQYF. In nucleotides, the CDR3 is TGTGCCAGCAGCACCCTAAACCGGGACAGGGGTAAAGAGACCCAGTACTTC.

The gene calls are TRBV20-1 and TRBJ2-5, with TRBD1 matching over 7 bases. CDR1 and CDR2 from the germline V gene are DFQATT and SNEGSKA (reference sequence). The V gene end was trimmed by 7 bases and the J gene end by 4 bases; junction bases not matched to a gene: 12. CDR3 length: 14 residues. The CDR3 DNA follows: TGCAGTGTGTTCCAGACAGGGTCTTCAGAGACCCAGTACTTC. Its translation is CSVFQTGSSETQYF.

In this sample, this clonotype turned up many times. The chain carries TRBV19 and TRBJ1-2, with TRBD1 matching over 9 bases. The CDR3 has 15 residues. V lost 8 bases and J lost 8; bases outside the gene matches: 15. The germline gives CDR1 LNHDA, CDR2 SQIVND (reference sequence). The CDR3 reads CASYSPGQGIYGYTF. The DNA of the CDR3 is TGTGCCAGTTACTCACCGGGACAGGGAATATACGGCTACACCTTC. The complete variable domain, with remaining parts taken from reference TRBV19 and TRBJ1-2, reads DGGITQSPKYLFRKEGQNVTLSCEQNLNHDAMYWYRQDPGQGLRLIYYSQIVNDFQKGDIAEGYSVSREKKESFPLTVTSAQKNPTAFYLCASYSPGQGIYGYTFGSGTRLTVV.

This clonotype came up once. V usage is TRBV7-2 and J usage is TRBJ2-7, with D perhaps TRBD1 (6 bases). The CDR3 totals 14 residues. V was shortened by 5 bases and J by 3 bases, with 14 bases between the two germline ends. The germline CDR1 and CDR2 sequences are SGHTA and FQGNSA. CDR3 residues: CASSPATGFYEQYF. The CDR3 DNA follows: TGTGCCAGCAGCCCGGCGACAGGTTTCTACGAGCAGTACTTC.

The chain links TRBV5-1 to TRBJ1-5; tentatively, D is TRBD1 (6 bases). Trimming took off 3 bases at V and 5 bases at J, with 9 bases between the two ends. The CDR3 extends over 13 amino acids. Germline-derived CDR1 and CDR2 are SGHRS and YFSETQ. CDR3 sequence reads: CASSSGVDQPQHF. CDR3 nucleotides: TGCGCCAGCAGCTCAGGGGTGGATCAGCCCCAGCATTTT.

This chain joins TRBV7-3 and TRBJ2-7; D is perhaps TRBD2 (7 bases). The CDR3 is 18 residues long. CDR1 is SGHTA and CDR2 is FQGTGA in the germline V gene. V gave up 2 bases and J gave up 0 bases, with 20 bases separating them. CDR3 nucleotides: TGTGCCAGCAGCTTAGGGGGGGGAACAGGGCGAAGCTCCTACGAGCAGTACTTC. This codes for CASSLGGGTGRSSYEQYF.

The CDR3 reads CSAPRTGNPETQYF. The CDR3 coding sequence is TGCAGTGCCCCAAGGACAGGCAATCCGGAGACCCAGTACTTC. The genes are TRBV20-1 and TRBJ2-5; 7 bases map to TRBD1. Germline loops: CDR1 DFQATT, CDR2 SNEGSKA (reference sequence). Trimming took 6 bases from V and 5 from J; bases not matched to a gene: 12. The CDR3 is made up of 14 amino acids.

This clonotype was counted at least ten times. The chain joins TRBV5-4 to TRBJ1-6; D call uncertain. The germline CDR1 and CDR2 sequences are SGHNT and YYREEE (reference sequence). Deletions cut 0 bases from V and 5 bases from J, with 6 bases between. This CDR3 has 14 residues. The CDR3 nucleotides read TGTGCCAGCAGCTTGGCGAGGGATAATTCACCCCTCCACTTT. Translating it yields CASSLARDNSPLHF.

This clonotype was recorded only once. Relative to the germline gene, one junction end is altered; a read error may explain this. The chain uses TRBV19 and TRBJ1-1; no reliable D call. This CDR3 is 13 amino acids long. CDR1 and CDR2 from the germline V gene are LNHDA and SQIVND (reference sequence). CDR3 in amino acids: CAGSIFPEGEAFF. In nucleotides, the CDR3 is TGTGCCGGTAGTATTTTTCCGGAAGGCGAAGCTTTCTTT.